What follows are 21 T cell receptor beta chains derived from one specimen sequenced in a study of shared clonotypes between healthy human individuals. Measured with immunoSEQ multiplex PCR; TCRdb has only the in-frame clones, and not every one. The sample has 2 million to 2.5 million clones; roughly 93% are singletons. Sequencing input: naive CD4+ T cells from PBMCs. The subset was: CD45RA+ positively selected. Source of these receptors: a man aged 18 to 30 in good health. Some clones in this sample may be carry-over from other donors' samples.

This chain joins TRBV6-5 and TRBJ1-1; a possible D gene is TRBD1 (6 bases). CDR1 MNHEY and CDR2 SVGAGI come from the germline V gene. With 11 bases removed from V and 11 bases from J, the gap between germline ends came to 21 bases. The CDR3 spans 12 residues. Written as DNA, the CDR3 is TGTGCCGGCCGGGACACCTCCGGAAGGGCTTTCTTT. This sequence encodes CAGRDTSGRAFF.

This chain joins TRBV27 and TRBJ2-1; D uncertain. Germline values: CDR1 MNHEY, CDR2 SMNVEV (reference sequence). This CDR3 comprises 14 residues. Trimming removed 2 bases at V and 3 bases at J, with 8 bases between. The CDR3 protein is CASSLTAIYNEQFF. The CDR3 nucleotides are TGTGCCAGCAGTTTAACAGCTATCTACAATGAGCAGTTCTTC.

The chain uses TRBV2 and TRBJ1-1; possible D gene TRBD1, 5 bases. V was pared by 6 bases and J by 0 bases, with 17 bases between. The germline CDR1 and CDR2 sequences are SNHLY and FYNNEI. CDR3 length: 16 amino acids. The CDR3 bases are TGTGCCAGCAGCTACACAGGACTCCGATTGAACACTGAAGCTTTCTTT. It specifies CASSYTGLRLNTEAFF.

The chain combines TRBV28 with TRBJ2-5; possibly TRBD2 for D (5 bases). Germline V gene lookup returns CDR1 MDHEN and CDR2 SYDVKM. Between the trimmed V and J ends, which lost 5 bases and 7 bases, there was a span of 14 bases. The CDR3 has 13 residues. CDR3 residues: CASSLGAAGTQYF. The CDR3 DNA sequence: TGTGCCAGCAGTCTGGGAGCCGCGGGGACCCAGTACTTC.

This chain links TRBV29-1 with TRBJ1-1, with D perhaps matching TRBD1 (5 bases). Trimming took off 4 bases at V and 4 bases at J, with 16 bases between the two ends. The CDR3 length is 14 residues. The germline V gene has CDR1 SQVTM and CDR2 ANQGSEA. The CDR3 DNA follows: TGCAGCGTTGTCCCGGGCTTTGGGGGCACTGAAGCTTTCTTT. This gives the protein CSVVPGFGGTEAFF.

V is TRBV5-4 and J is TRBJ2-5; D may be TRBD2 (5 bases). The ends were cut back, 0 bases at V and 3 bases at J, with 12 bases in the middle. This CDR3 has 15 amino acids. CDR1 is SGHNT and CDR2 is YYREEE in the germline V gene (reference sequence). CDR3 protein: CASSLGAGLKETQYF. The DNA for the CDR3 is TGTGCCAGCAGCTTGGGGGCGGGCCTTAAAGAGACCCAGTACTTC.

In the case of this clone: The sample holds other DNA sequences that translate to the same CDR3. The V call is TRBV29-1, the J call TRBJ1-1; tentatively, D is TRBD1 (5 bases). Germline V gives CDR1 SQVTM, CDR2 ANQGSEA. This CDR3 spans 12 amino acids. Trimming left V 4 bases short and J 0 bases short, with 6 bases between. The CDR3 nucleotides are TGCAGCGTTGCAGGGCTGAACACTGAAGCTTTCTTT. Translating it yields CSVAGLNTEAFF. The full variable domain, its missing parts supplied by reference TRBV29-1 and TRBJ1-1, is SAVISQKPSRDICQRGTSLTIQCQVDSQVTMMFWYRQQPGQSLTLIATANQGSEATYESGFVIDKFPISRPNLTFSTLTVSNMSPEDSSIYLCSVAGLNTEAFFGQGTRLTVV.

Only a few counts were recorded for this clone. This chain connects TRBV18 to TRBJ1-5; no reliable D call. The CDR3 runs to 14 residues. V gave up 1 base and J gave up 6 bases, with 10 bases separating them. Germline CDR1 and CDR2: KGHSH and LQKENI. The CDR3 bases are TGTGCCAGCTCACCACGCAGGTCTACTCAGCCCCAGCATTTT. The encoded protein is CASSPRRSTQPQHF.

The CDR3 is CASSLNGGGNQPQHF. CDR3 nucleotide sequence: TGTGCCAGCAGCTTAAACGGAGGGGGCAATCAGCCCCAGCATTTT. The genes are TRBV11-2 and TRBJ1-5, with TRBD1 as a possible D gene (5 bases). The CDR3 loop spans 15 amino acids. The V end was cut by 2 bases, the J end by 2 bases, with 10 bases between. Looked up from germline, CDR1 is SGHAT and CDR2 is FQNNGV.

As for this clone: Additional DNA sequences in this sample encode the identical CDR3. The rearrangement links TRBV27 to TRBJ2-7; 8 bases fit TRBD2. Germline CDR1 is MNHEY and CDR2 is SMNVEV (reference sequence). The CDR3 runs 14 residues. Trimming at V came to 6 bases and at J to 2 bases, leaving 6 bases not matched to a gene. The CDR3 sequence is CASSSTSGTYEQYF. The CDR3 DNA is TGTGCCAGCAGCAGCACTAGCGGAACCTACGAGCAGTACTTC.

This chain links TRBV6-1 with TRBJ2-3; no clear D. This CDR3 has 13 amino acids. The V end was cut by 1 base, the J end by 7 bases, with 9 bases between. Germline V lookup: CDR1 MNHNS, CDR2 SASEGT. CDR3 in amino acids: CASSEVQAHTQYF. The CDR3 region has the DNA TGTGCCAGCAGTGAAGTTCAGGCACATACGCAGTATTTT.

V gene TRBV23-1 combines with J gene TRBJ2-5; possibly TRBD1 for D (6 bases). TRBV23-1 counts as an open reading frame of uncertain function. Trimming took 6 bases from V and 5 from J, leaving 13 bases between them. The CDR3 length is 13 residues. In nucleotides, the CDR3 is TGCGCCAGCAGAGAGGGGGTTGGGGAGACCCAGTACTTC. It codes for CASREGVGETQYF.

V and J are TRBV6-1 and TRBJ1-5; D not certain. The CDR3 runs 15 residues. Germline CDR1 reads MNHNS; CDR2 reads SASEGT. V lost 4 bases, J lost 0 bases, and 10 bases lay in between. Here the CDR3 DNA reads TGTGCCAGCAGTGCATACGAGTCTAGCAATCAGCCCCAGCATTTT. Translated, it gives CASSAYESSNQPQHF.

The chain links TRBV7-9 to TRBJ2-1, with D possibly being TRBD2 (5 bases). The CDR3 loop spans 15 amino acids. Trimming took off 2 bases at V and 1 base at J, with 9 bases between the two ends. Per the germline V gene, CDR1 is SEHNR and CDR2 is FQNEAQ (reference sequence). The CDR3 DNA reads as TGTGCCAGCAGCTTAATCGAGGGATCCTACAATGAGCAGTTCTTC. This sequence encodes CASSLIEGSYNEQFF.

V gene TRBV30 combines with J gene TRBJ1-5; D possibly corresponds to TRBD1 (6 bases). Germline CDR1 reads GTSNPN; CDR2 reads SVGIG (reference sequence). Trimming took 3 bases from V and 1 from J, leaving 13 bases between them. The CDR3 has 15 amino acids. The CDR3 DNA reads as TGTGCCTGGAGCATACTTGGGACAAGCAATCAGCCCCAGCATTTT. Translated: CAWSILGTSNQPQHF.

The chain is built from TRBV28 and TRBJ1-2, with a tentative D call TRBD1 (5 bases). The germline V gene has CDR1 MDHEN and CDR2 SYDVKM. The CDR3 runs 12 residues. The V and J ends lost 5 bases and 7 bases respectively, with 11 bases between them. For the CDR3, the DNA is TGTGCCAGCAGTCGGAGGGGTCTTGGCTACACCTTC. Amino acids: CASSRRGLGYTF.

The CDR3 sequence is CASSLGAGVSEQYF. In DNA, the CDR3 is TGTGCCAGCAGCTTAGGAGCGGGAGTATCCGAGCAGTACTTC. The chain carries TRBV7-2 and TRBJ2-7, with 8 bases that match TRBD2. Germline V lookup: CDR1 SGHTA, CDR2 FQGNSA. V was pared by 1 base and J by 6 bases, with 5 bases of the junction left unmatched. This CDR3 spans 14 amino acids. Full variable domain (rest looked up from reference TRBV7-2 and TRBJ2-7): GAGVSQSPSNKVTEKGKDVELRCDPISGHTALYWYRQSLGQGLEFLIYFQGNSAPDKSGLPSDRFSAERTGGSVSTLTIQRTQQEDSAVYLCASSLGAGVSEQYFGPGTRLTVT.

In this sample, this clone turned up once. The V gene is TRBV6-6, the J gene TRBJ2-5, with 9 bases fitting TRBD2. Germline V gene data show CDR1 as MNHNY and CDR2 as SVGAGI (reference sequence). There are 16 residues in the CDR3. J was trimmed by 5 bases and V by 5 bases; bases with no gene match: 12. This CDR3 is CASSPFGGRAGETQYF. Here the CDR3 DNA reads TGTGCCAGCAGTCCCTTCGGCGGGAGGGCCGGGGAGACCCAGTACTTC.

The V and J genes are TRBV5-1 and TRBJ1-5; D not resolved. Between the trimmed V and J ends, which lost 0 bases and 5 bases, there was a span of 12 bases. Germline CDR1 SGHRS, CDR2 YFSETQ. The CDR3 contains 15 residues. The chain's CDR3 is CASSLGGLKDQPQHF. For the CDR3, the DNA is TGCGCCAGCAGCTTGGGTGGACTAAAGGATCAGCCCCAGCATTTT.

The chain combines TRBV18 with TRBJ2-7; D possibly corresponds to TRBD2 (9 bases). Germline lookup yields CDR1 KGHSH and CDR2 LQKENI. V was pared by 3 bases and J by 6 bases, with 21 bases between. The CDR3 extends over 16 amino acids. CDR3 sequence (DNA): TGTGCCAGCTCACCGTGGGTTTCTAGCGGGACAGGCGAGCAGTACTTC. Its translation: CASSPWVSSGTGEQYF.

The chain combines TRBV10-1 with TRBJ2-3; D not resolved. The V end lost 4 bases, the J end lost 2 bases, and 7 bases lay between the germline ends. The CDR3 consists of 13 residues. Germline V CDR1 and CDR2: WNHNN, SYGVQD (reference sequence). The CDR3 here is CASSGRYTDTQYF. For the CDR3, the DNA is TGCGCCAGCAGTGGACGGTACACAGATACGCAGTATTTT.